Included here is one TCR beta chain sequence, with context. The sample comes from a study of blood T cell repertoires in COVID-19. In the original analysis: Amplified reference gene primers provided the basis for estimating nucleated cell counts. The method was immunoSEQ multiplex PCR; TCRdb's version includes in-frame clones alone and lacks a portion of them. The V and J calls and clone size come from that table; D and trimming were worked out from the DNA. The table has 45,000 to 65,000 clones, approximately 80% seen once. The CDR3 is 14 amino acids. Germline V gives CDR1 SNHLY, CDR2 FYNNEI. V lost 6 bases, J lost 8 bases, and 9 bases stayed unmatched.

The sequence derives from a man between 65 and 85 years old with active or convalescent COVID-19. Source material: peripheral blood. This chain joins TRBV2 and TRBJ1-4; TRBD1 matches 7 bases. CDR3 nucleotide sequence: TGTGCCAGCAGGCCAACAGGGGTTTACGAAAAACTGTTTTTT. It translates to CASRPTGVYEKLFF.